Below, 11 T cell receptor beta chains from the same sample are listed, as sequenced in a study of T-cell reconstitution after alpha-beta-depleted transplantation in children. TCRbeta library construction was performed incorporating unique molecular identifiers. TCRdb reanalysed the PCR reads using MiXCR and keeps one entry per CDR3 protein. The sample has about 830,000 distinct CDR3 sequences; less than 20% are singletons. The sequenced sample was PBMCs, mostly from graft donor cells, obtained 360 days after TCRalphabeta/CD19-depleted stem cell transplant. The receptors come from a male patient between 10 and 17 years old who had a stem cell transplant for acute lymphoblastic leukemia, so the T cells may come from the graft donor.

The chain uses TRBV30 and TRBJ1-1; D gene ambiguous. Trimming pared 4 bases from V and 4 bases from J, leaving 19 bases between. The CDR3 spans 15 residues. Germline V gene data show CDR1 as GTSNPN and CDR2 as SVGIG (reference sequence). The CDR3 reads CAWTGMGARLTEAFF. The CDR3 DNA follows: TGTGCCTGGACGGGGATGGGCGCACGACTCACTGAAGCTTTCTTT. The full variable domain, in which reference TRBV30 and TRBJ1-1 provide the parts outside the CDR3, is SQTIHQWPATLVQPVGSPLSLECTVEGTSNPNLYWYRQAAGRGLQLLFYSVGIGQISSEVPQNLSASRPQDRQFILSSKKLLLSDSGFYLCAWTGMGARLTEAFFGQGTRLTVV.

This clonotype was found a few times. This sequence joins TRBV7-9 and TRBJ2-1; TRBD2 aligns across 8 bases. The CDR3 runs 17 residues. The V and J ends lost 1 base and 7 bases, in that order; junction bases with no gene match: 12. The germline CDR1 and CDR2 sequences are SEHNR and FQNEAQ (reference sequence). DNA for the CDR3: TGTGCCAGCAGCTTAGGATTAGCGGGATCCATGGAGAATGAGCAGTTCTTC. As protein: CASSLGLAGSMENEQFF.

This clonotype was picked up a small number of times. J is TRBJ2-3 and V is TRBV12-3 or TRBV12-4; no definite D call. This CDR3 spans 13 amino acids. Trimming took 1 base from V and 7 from J, leaving 9 bases between them. The DNA for the CDR3 is TGTGCCAGCAGTTTAGAGATCCAGTATACGCAGTATTTT. It specifies CASSLEIQYTQYF.

In its sample, this clonotype was seen a few times. This chain links TRBV11-1 with TRBJ2-7, with D unclear. V was pared by 5 bases and J by 2 bases, with 10 bases between. Germline assignment: CDR1 SGHAT and CDR2 FQDESV (reference sequence). The CDR3 length is 13 residues. The CDR3 protein is CASSQTVPYEQYF. DNA of the CDR3: TGTGCCAGCAGCCAAACGGTCCCCTACGAGCAGTACTTC.

This clonotype was detected once. The chain uses TRBV3-1 and TRBJ2-5; D is unclear. CDR1 and CDR2 from the germline V gene are LGHDT and YNNKEL (reference sequence). The V end was cut by 0 bases, the J end by 4 bases, with 6 bases between. This CDR3 region has 13 residues. CDR3 nucleotides: TGTGCCAGCAGCCAAGATGCCCGAGAGACCCAGTACTTC. This translates into CASSQDARETQYF.

The rearrangement joins TRBV5-5 to TRBJ2-2, with D perhaps matching TRBD2 (6 bases). Germline lookup yields CDR1 SGHKS and CDR2 YYEKEE (reference sequence). V was trimmed by 3 bases and J by 0 bases, leaving 12 bases between them. CDR3 length: 16 amino acids. The CDR3 DNA sequence: TGTGCCAGCAGCTACGGTAGCGGTTCGAACACCGGGGAGCTGTTTTTT. Encoded protein: CASSYGSGSNTGELFF.

This clonotype came up a few times. CDR3 in DNA: TGTGCCAGCAGTCCCGGTTGGCCCGCTTATTCCCCCTACGAGCAGTACTTC. Its translation: CASSPGWPAYSPYEQYF. V gene TRBV27 combines with J gene TRBJ2-7, with no clear D. Trimming stripped 5 bases from V and 2 bases from J, with 22 bases between. CDR1 and CDR2 (germline): MNHEY, SMNVEV (reference sequence). The CDR3 length is 17 residues.

V is TRBV5-1 and J is TRBJ2-7; D gene unclear. Germline V gene data show CDR1 as SGHRS and CDR2 as YFSETQ. The CDR3 totals 13 residues. V dropped 6 bases and J dropped 0 bases, with 10 bases sitting between them. The DNA for the CDR3 is TGCGCCAGCAAGACACAAAACTCCTACGAGCAGTACTTC. This codes for CASKTQNSYEQYF.

The V gene is TRBV3-1, the J gene TRBJ2-2; 8 positions match TRBD2. Unmatched junction bases numbered 5, after V lost 2 bases and J lost 3 bases. Looked up from germline, CDR1 is LGHDT and CDR2 is YNNKEL (reference sequence). CDR3 length: 16 amino acids. The CDR3 DNA is TGTGCCAGCAGCCAAACGGGAGGGAGGCACACCGGGGAGCTGTTTTTT. It codes for CASSQTGGRHTGELFF.

This clonotype occurred many times. This chain links TRBV18 with TRBJ2-7, with unresolved D. CDR1 is KGHSH, CDR2 LQKENI, per germline. The CDR3 contains 14 residues. Trimming removed 1 base from V and 7 bases from J, with 14 bases in between. The CDR3: CASSPRSPTWEQYF. Written as DNA, the CDR3 is TGTGCCAGCTCACCACGGTCTCCGACGTGGGAGCAGTACTTC.

This clonotype has more than one count but fewer than ten. The rearrangement uses TRBV3-1 and TRBJ2-7, with D perhaps TRBD2 (5 bases). This CDR3 is built from 13 residues. Germline V gene lookup returns CDR1 LGHDT and CDR2 YNNKEL (reference sequence). Trimming removed 10 bases at V and 0 bases at J, with 13 bases between. The CDR3 loop reads CATTTGSSYEQYF. In nucleotides, the CDR3 is TGTGCCACTACGACTGGGAGCTCCTACGAGCAGTACTTC.